Sequencing of this T cell receptor (beta chain) was carried out in a study of T cells in Graves' hyperthyroidism and ophthalmopathy. Template material for amplifying TCR beta CDR3 regions consisted of RNA transcripts. In the first-round RT-PCR of the TCR CDR3, the HTBI primer set was used. TCRdb re-called the multiplex PCR reads with MiXCR, one entry per CDR3 protein. In the table there are 360,000 or so distinct CDR3 sequences, approximately 18% of which are singletons. Ophthalmopathy cases met thresholds of Clinical Activity Score at least 3, NOSPECS grade at least 4 and duration under 3 months. It was uncontrolled infection, other autoimmune disease, pregnancy or lactation that excluded patients. The PBMCs had their origin in 7.5 to 10 ml of fresh peripheral blood. This clonotype was picked up many times. Germline V gives CDR1 MDHEN, CDR2 SYDVKM. The CDR3 has 14 amino acids. Trimming shortened V by 3 bases and J by 2 bases, and 11 bases separated the two germline ends.

This chain links TRBV28 with TRBJ2-7; a weak D match, TRBD2 (5 bases). Sequenced: blood. The sequence derives from a woman aged 40-49 years with Graves' ophthalmopathy. Here the CDR3 reads CASSFGSVPYEQYF. DNA of the CDR3: TGTGCCAGCAGTTTTGGTAGCGTGCCCTACGAGCAGTACTTC.